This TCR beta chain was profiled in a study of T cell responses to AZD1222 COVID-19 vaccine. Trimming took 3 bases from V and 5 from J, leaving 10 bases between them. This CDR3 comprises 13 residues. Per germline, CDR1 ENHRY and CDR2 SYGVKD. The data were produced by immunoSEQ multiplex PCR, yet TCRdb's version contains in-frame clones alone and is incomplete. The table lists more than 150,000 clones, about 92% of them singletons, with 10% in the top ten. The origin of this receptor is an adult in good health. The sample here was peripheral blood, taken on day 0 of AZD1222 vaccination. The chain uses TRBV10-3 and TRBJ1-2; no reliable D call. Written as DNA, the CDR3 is TGTGCCATCAGTGATAACTTGGATTATGGCTACACCTTC. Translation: CAISDNLDYGYTF.